This TCR beta chain appears in the sequencing data of a study of T cells in Graves' hyperthyroidism and ophthalmopathy. RNA transcripts gave rise to amplified TCR beta CDR3 regions. TCR CDR3 underwent first-round RT-PCR with the HTBI primer set. A single record per CDR3 protein comes from TCRdb applying MiXCR to the multiplex PCR reads. The sample includes 200,000 to 250,000 distinct CDR3 sequences, around 17% of them seen just once. The CDR3 is 16 amino acids. V lost 4 bases and J 0 bases, leaving 13 bases between the germline ends. The V gene's germline CDR1 is SNHLY and CDR2 FYNNEI. The sample was blood. The clonotype comes from a middle-aged man with Graves' hyperthyroidism. V usage is TRBV2 and J usage is TRBJ2-4; D possibly uses TRBD1 or TRBD2 (5 bases each). CDR3 protein: CASSGLMGVAKNIQYF. The CDR3 coding sequence is TGTGCCAGCAGTGGATTAATGGGGGTAGCCAAAAACATTCAGTACTTC.